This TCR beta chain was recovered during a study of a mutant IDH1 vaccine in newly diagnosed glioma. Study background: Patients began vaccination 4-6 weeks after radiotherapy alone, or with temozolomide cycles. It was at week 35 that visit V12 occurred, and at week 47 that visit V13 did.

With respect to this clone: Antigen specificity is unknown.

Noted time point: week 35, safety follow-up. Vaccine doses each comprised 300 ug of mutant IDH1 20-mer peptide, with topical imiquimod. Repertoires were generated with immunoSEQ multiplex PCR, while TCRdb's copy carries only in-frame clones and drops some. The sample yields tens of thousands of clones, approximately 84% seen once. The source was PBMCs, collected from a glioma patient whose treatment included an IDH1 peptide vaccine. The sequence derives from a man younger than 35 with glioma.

The CDR3 protein is CASSLGRGSTDTQYF. The CDR3 region has the DNA TGTGCCAGCAGTTTGGGCAGGGGAAGCACAGATACGCAGTATTTT. This chain joins TRBV28 and TRBJ2-3, with D possibly matching TRBD1 (6 bases). The CDR3 has 15 residues. CDR1 and CDR2 from the germline V gene are MDHEN and SYDVKM. V dropped 3 bases and J dropped 0 bases, with 10 bases sitting between them.